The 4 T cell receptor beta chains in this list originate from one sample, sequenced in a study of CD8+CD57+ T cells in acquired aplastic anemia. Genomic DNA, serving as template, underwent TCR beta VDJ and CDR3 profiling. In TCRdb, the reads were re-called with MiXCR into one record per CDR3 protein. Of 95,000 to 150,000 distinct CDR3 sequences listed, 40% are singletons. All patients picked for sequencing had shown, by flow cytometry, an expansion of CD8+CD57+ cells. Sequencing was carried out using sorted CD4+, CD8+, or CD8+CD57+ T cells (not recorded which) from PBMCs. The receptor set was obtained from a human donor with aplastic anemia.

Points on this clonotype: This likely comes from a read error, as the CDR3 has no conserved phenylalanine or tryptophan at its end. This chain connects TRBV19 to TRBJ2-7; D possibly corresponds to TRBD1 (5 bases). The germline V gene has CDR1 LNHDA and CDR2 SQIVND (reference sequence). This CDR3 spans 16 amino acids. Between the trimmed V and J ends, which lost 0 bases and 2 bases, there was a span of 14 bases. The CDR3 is CASSIDGRQGTYEQYL. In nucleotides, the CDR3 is TGTGCCAGTAGTATAGATGGGCGCCAGGGCACCTACGAGCAGTACCTC.

The CDR3 protein is CASLAGPRETQYF. The DNA of the CDR3 is TGTGCCAGCCTGGCGGGGCCGCGAGAGACCCAGTACTTC. The chain has TRBV7-6 and TRBJ2-5, with D perhaps matching TRBD2 (6 bases). Per germline, CDR1 SGHVS and CDR2 FNYEAQ. V lost 8 bases, J lost 4 bases, and 14 bases lay in between. The CDR3 loop spans 13 amino acids.

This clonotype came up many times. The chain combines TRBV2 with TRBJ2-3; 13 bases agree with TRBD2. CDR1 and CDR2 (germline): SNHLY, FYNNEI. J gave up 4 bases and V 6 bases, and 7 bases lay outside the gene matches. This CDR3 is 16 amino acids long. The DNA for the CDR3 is TGTGCCAGCAGGGCAGCAGGACTAGCGGGGGCAGATACGCAGTATTTT. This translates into CASRAAGLAGADTQYF.

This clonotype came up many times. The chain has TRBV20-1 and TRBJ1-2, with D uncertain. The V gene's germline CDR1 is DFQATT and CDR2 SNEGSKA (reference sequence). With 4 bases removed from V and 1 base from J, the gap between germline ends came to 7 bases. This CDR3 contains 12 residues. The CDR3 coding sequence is TGCAGTGCTACGCACAGTAACTATGGCTACACCTTC. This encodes CSATHSNYGYTF.